Given below is one T cell receptor (beta chain) in context. The sample belongs to a study of blood T cell repertoires in COVID-19. TCRdb's copy holds only in-frame clones and misses some; the assay was immunoSEQ multiplex PCR. The table has 140,000 to 150,000 clones, less than 90% seen once; the top ten hold around 35%. Germline CDR1 is LGHDT and CDR2 is YNNKEL (reference sequence). Losses at the gene ends were 5 bases for V and 9 bases for J; bases not matched to a gene: 7. CDR3 length equals 14 residues. V and J are TRBV3-1 (or the pseudogene TRBV3-2) and TRBJ1-6, with 7 positions matching TRBD1. This TCR was recovered from a human donor in a cohort sampled during active COVID-19. Sequencing used peripheral blood. DNA of the CDR3: TGTGCCAGCAGCTTCGGGACAGTGGGTTCACCCCTCCACTTT. It translates to CASSFGTVGSPLHF.